This T cell receptor beta chain is from a study of CD8 T cells in ankylosing spondylitis. Study results and limitations: A motif of 7 or 8 highly homologous TCR beta variants was seen as apparently characteristic of ankylosing spondylitis blood. Matched ankylosing spondylitis synovial fluid reportedly showed significant enrichment of disease-linked clones. In reactive arthritis synovial fluid and blood, some motif variants had been reported before. The authors found the disease-linked clones to be CD8+ and relatively rare in peripheral blood.

CDR3 length: 16 amino acids. Germline CDR1 reads DFQATT; CDR2 reads SNEGSKA (reference sequence). The V end lost 0 bases, the J end lost 4 bases, and 18 bases lay between the germline ends. Molecular-barcoded quantitative 5'-RACE produced these TCR beta libraries. MiXCR, run by TCRdb on the 5' RACE reads, gives a single entry per CDR3 protein. The data show roughly 490,000 distinct CDR3 sequences, approximately 5% seen once. This clonotype was detected ten times or more. The antigen is undetermined. What was sequenced was blood, either unsorted or a sorted T cell fraction (not recorded which). The V and J genes are TRBV20-1 and TRBJ1-1; weak D call: TRBD1 (5 bases). The clonotype was recovered from a male donor with ankylosing spondylitis. The CDR3 protein is CSARDRREGASTEAFF. The CDR3 DNA sequence: TGCAGTGCTAGAGATCGGCGAGAAGGGGCGAGCACTGAAGCTTTCTTT.